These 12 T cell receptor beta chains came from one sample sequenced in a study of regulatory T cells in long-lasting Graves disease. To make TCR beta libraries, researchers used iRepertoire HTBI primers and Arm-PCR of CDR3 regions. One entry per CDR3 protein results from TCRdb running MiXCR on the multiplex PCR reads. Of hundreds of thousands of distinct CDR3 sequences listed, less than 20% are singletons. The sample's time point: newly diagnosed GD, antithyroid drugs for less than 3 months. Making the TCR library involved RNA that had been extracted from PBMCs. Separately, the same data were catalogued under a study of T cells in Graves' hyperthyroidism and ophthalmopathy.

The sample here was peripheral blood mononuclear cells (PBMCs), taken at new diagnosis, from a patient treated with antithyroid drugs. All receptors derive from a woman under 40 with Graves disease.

CDR3 bases: TGTGCCAGCAGTTACACACAGGGTTCTACTTTCTTT. Translation gives CASSYTQGSTFF. V and J are TRBV6-5 and TRBJ1-1; TRBD1 is a possible D gene (6 bases). Trimming took 2 bases from V and 12 from J, leaving 13 bases between them. The CDR3 runs 12 residues. The germline V gene encodes CDR1 MNHEY and CDR2 SVGAGI.

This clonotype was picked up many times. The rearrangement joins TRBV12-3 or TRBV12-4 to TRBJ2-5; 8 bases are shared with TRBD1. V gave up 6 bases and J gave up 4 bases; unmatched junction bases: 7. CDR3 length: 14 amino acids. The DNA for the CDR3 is TGTGCCAGCAGAACCGGACAGGGCGCAGAGACCCAGTACTTC. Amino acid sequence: CASRTGQGAETQYF.

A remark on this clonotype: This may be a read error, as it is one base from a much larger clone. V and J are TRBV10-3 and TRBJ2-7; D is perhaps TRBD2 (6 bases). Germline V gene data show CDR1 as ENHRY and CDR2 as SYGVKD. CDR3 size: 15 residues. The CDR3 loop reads CAIKDGSGYYYGQYF. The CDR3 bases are TGTGCCATCAAGGACGGGAGCGGGTACTACTACGGGCAGTACTTC.

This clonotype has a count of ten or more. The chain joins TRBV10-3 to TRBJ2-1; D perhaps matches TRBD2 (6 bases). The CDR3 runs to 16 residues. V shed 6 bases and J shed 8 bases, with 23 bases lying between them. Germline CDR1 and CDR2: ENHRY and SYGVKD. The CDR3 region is CAISRSGTGGFHEQFF. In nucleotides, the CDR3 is TGTGCCATCAGCCGATCCGGGACTGGGGGATTCCATGAGCAGTTCTTC.

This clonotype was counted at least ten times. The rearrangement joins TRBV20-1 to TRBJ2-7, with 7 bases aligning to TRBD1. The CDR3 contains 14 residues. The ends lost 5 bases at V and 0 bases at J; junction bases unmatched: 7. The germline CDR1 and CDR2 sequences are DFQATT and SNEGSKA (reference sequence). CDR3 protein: CSAQKGTASYEQYF. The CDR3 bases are TGCAGTGCTCAAAAAGGGACAGCCTCCTACGAGCAGTACTTC.

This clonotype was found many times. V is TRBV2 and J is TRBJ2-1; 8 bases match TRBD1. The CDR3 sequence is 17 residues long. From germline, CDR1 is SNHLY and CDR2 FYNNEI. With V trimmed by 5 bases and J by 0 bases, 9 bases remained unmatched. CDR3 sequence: CASSSTVTGGSYNEQFF. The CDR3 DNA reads TGTGCCAGCAGTAGCACAGTAACAGGGGGCTCCTACAATGAGCAGTTCTTC.

The CDR3 here is CASTPYGTPNTEAFF. The CDR3 bases are TGTGCCAGCACCCCTTACGGGACACCGAACACTGAAGCTTTCTTT. The gene calls are TRBV5-6 and TRBJ1-1, with a tentative D call TRBD1 (6 bases). Germline V gene lookup returns CDR1 SGHDT and CDR2 YYEEEE. Trimming shortened V by 6 bases and J by 1 base, and 16 bases separated the two germline ends. There are 15 residues in the CDR3.

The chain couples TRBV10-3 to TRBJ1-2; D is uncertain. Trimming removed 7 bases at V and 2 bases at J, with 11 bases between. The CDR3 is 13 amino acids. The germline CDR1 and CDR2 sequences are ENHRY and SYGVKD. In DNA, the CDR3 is TGTGCCATCACCCCGACGGGGAACTATGGCTACACCTTC. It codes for CAITPTGNYGYTF.

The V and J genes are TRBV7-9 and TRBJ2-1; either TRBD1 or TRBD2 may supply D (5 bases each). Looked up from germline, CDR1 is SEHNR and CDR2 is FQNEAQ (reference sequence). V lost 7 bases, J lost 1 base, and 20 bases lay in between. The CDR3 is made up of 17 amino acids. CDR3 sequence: CASTSRVGEPSYNEQFF. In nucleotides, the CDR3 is TGTGCCAGCACCTCCCGGGTGGGGGAGCCGTCCTACAATGAGCAGTTCTTC.

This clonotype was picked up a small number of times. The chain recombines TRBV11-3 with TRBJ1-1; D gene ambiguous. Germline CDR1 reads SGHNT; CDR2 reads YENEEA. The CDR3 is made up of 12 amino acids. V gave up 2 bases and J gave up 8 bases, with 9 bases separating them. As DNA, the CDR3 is TGTGCCAGCAGCTTAAAATTTGGCGAAGCTTTCTTT. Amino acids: CASSLKFGEAFF.

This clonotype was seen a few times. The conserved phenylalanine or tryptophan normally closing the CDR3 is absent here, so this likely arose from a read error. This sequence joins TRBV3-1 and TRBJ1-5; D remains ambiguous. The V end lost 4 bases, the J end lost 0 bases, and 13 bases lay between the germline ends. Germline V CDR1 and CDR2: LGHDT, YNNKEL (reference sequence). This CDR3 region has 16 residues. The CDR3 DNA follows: TGTGCCAGCAGCCGAGGGAGACCTTATAGCAATCAGCCCCAGCATCTT. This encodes CASSRGRPYSNQPQHL.

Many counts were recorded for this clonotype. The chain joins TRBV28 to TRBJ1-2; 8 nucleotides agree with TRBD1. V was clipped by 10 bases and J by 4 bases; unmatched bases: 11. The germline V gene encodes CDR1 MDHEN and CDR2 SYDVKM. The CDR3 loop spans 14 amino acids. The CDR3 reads CATWGTGQAYGYTF. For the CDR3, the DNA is TGTGCCACCTGGGGGACAGGTCAAGCCTATGGCTACACCTTC.